The clone carrying this T cell receptor beta chain was observed a handful of times. Its antigen is still unknown. Trimming cost V 7 bases and J 0 bases; bases outside gene matches: 6. The CDR3 runs 14 residues. Per the germline V gene, CDR1 is GTSNPN and CDR2 is SVGIG (reference sequence). PCR primers comprised 60 Vbeta and 13 Jbeta primers. Only in-frame clones appear in the TCRdb table, and some are missing; sequencing was by immunoSEQ multiplex PCR. The sample holds 150,000 to 200,000 clones, approximately 77% seen once. The record originates from a study of cytomegalovirus exposure and HLA in healthy donors. The overall study: Approximately 80 million unique TCRs from HLA-typed donors were held in an early data release.

Findings of the study overall: TCR beta chains associated with HLA were, in a later analysis, more clonally expanded than equally common others.

The sample comprised PBMCs. The clonotype originates from a man between 25 and 39 years old in good health and CMV-seropositive. This rearrangement joins TRBV30 to TRBJ1-5, with 7 bases that match TRBD1. CDR3 protein: CASGTEDSNQPQHF. CDR3 in DNA: TGTGCCTCGGGGACAGAAGATAGCAATCAGCCCCAGCATTTT.